The sequence of this TCR beta chain was determined in a study of OX40 agonist ivuxolimab in advanced cancers. The CDR3 is 16 residues long. Germline lookup yields CDR1 MNHNY and CDR2 SVGAGI (reference sequence). V lost 0 bases, J lost 0 bases, and 10 bases lay in between. Clones were read by immunoSEQ multiplex PCR, and TCRdb kept only the in-frame ones, dropping some. The sample has 65,000 to 80,000 clones, roughly nine tenths seen once; the top ten hold around 0.31%. The chain is built from TRBV6-6 and TRBJ2-3, with D possibly matching TRBD1 (5 bases). The TCR originated in an adult with an advanced solid tumor such as melanoma, head and neck, liver or kidney cancer. Specimen: CD4+ or CD8+ T cells sorted from blood, collected in a trial of the OX40 agonist ivuxolimab. The CDR3 sequence is CASSYSPHRSTDTQYF. The CDR3 nucleotides are TGTGCCAGCAGTTACTCGCCGCACAGGAGCACAGATACGCAGTATTTT.